This entry concerns a single T cell receptor (beta chain). Treatment of the sample: randomized to nivolumab then ipilimumab (arm A) or the reverse (arm B). Data came from immunoSEQ multiplex PCR; TCRdb stores just in-frame clones and leaves some out. The table shows roughly 8,800 clones, with around 66% occurring only once. This sample was included in a study of sequential checkpoint blockade in melanoma. V lost 2 bases, J lost 3 bases, and 5 bases stayed unmatched. Germline V gene lookup returns CDR1 MGHRA and CDR2 YSYEKL. The CDR3 has 16 residues. The chain uses TRBV4-1 and TRBJ2-1; 9 bases agree with TRBD1. The sample here was CD8+ T cells sorted from blood (inferred from file names), taken from a patient given nivolumab and ipilimumab in sequence. The receptor was derived from a human donor with melanoma. In nucleotides, the CDR3 is TGCGCCAGCAGCCAATGGGGACAGGGTGTCTACAATGAGCAGTTCTTC. This translates into CASSQWGQGVYNEQFF.